The 28 T cell receptor beta chains reported below all come from one sample, sequenced in a study of T cells in localized non-small cell lung cancer. The method was immunoSEQ multiplex PCR; TCRdb's version includes in-frame clones alone and lacks a portion of them. The table has approximately 4,700 clones, about 29% seen once. This material consisted of lung tumor tissue, taken before any cancer treatment. Receptors originate from a male donor aged 60 or over with stage I lung adenocarcinoma.

The rearrangement links TRBV30 to TRBJ1-5; D gene ambiguous. Germline CDR1 GTSNPN, CDR2 SVGIG (reference sequence). This CDR3 has 14 residues. Deletions cut 1 base from V and 7 bases from J, with 14 bases between. The CDR3 protein is CAWSGGDLLQPQHF. CDR3 bases: TGTGCCTGGAGTGGTGGCGATCTGTTGCAGCCCCAGCATTTT.

This chain uses TRBV30 with TRBJ1-1; D is ambiguous. Germline CDR1 GTSNPN, CDR2 SVGIG (reference sequence). Between the trimmed V and J ends, which lost 1 base and 6 bases, there was a span of 6 bases. CDR3 length equals 11 residues. This CDR3 reads CAWSATAEAFF. For the CDR3, the DNA is TGTGCCTGGAGTGCAACTGCTGAAGCTTTCTTT.

A few counts support this clone. The gene calls are TRBV7-1 and TRBJ1-1; perhaps TRBD1 as D (6 bases). TRBV7-1 belongs to the ORF category, with a function that is uncertain. V shed 5 bases and J shed 5 bases, with 12 bases lying between them. The CDR3 runs to 13 residues. CDR3 sequence: CASSQQGQTEAFF. The CDR3 region has the DNA TGTGCCAGCAGCCAACAGGGACAAACTGAAGCTTTCTTT.

As for this clone: Sequencing ends 1 residue short of the CDR3 end; the germline J gene provides the rest. The rearrangement uses TRBV10-3 and TRBJ1-6; 8 bases fit TRBD1. Germline V gene lookup returns CDR1 ENHRY and CDR2 SYGVKD. The CDR3 has 15 residues. J was trimmed by 5 bases and V by 2 bases; bases with no gene match: 2. The sequenced part of the CDR3 DNA is TGTGCCATCAGTGAGGGACAGGGTAATAATTCACCCCTCCAC. Amino acid sequence: CAISEGQGNNSPLH. The entire CDR3 protein reads CAISEGQGNNSPLHF.

Judged by abundance, this clone is medium-sized. V and J are TRBV9 and TRBJ2-1; tentatively, D is TRBD1 or TRBD2 (5 bases each). The CDR3 runs 15 residues. The V end lost 4 bases, the J end lost 2 bases, and 13 bases lay between the germline ends. The germline V gene encodes CDR1 SGDLS and CDR2 YYNGEE. CDR3 nucleotides: TGTGCCAGCAGCACCCCCCTGGGGGCCTACAATGAGCAGTTCTTC. Amino acids: CASSTPLGAYNEQFF.

The DNA for the CDR3 is TGCGCCAGCAGTGCTTGGCAGCCTAGCACAGATACGCAGTATTTT. Amino acids: CASSAWQPSTDTQYF. The V gene is TRBV5-1, the J gene TRBJ2-3; D is ambiguous. The CDR3 totals 15 residues. V was pared by 5 bases and J by 0 bases, with 13 bases between. Looked up from germline, CDR1 is SGHRS and CDR2 is YFSETQ.

The chain couples TRBV12-5 to TRBJ2-7; either TRBD1 or TRBD2 may supply D (5 bases each). CDR1 LGHNT and CDR2 FRNRAP come from the germline V gene. The CDR3 is 11 amino acids. The V gene lost 5 bases and the J gene lost 3 bases, with 5 bases spanning the gap. The CDR3 DNA reads as TGTGCTAGTGGTGGGGGCTACGAGCAGTACTTC. This gives the protein CASGGGYEQYF.

This sequence joins TRBV11-3 and TRBJ2-1; 9 bases are shared with TRBD1. The CDR3 loop spans 14 amino acids. The germline V gene has CDR1 SGHNT and CDR2 YENEEA. V gave up 5 bases and J gave up 6 bases; unmatched junction bases: 5. The CDR3 loop reads CASSQDRGGNEQFF. The CDR3 DNA follows: TGTGCCAGCAGCCAGGACAGGGGTGGCAATGAGCAGTTCTTC.

The chain carries TRBV30 and TRBJ2-3; D not resolved. CDR3 length equals 11 residues. Trimming removed 5 bases from V and 4 bases from J, with 7 bases in between. Germline V gene data show CDR1 as GTSNPN and CDR2 as SVGIG (reference sequence). CDR3 amino acids: CAWALADTQYF. The CDR3 nucleotides are TGTGCCTGGGCTCTAGCAGATACGCAGTATTTT.

The chain carries TRBV27 and TRBJ2-7; the D gene is possibly TRBD2 (5 bases). Germline V lookup: CDR1 MNHEY, CDR2 SMNVEV (reference sequence). The CDR3 loop spans 13 amino acids. Trimming shortened V by 5 bases and J by 3 bases, and 11 bases separated the two germline ends. DNA of the CDR3: TGTGCCAGCAGTGTCGGGATTAACTACGAGCAGTACTTC. This gives the protein CASSVGINYEQYF.

The CDR3 nucleotides read TGCGCCAGCAGCCCTACAGGCTCCTATAATTCACCCCTCCACTTT. It encodes CASSPTGSYNSPLHF. The chain carries TRBV5-1 and TRBJ1-6, with TRBD1 as a possible D gene (5 bases). Trimming removed 4 bases at V and 0 bases at J, with 8 bases between. The CDR3 extends over 15 amino acids. Germline V lookup: CDR1 SGHRS, CDR2 YFSETQ. The full variable domain, with the rest looked up from reference TRBV5-1 and TRBJ1-6, is KAGVTQTPRYLIKTRGQQVTLSCSPISGHRSVSWYQQTPGQGLQFLFEYFSETQRNKGNFPGRFSGRQFSNSRSEMNVSTLELGDSALYLCASSPTGSYNSPLHFGNGTRLTVT.

For the CDR3, the DNA is TGTGCCAGCAGTGGAGTCGAGCGGGGGCGGTTCTTC. Amino acids: CASSGVERGRFF. This chain joins TRBV6-8 and TRBJ2-1, with 8 bases aligning to TRBD2. V lost 5 bases and J lost 15; bases outside the gene matches: 9. The CDR3 has 12 amino acids. CDR1 is MNHGY and CDR2 is SAAAGT in the germline V gene.

Relative to its sample, this clone is medium-sized. The rearrangement links TRBV6-1 to TRBJ1-5; D is uncertain. V was pared by 1 base and J by 7 bases, with 8 bases between. CDR3 length equals 13 residues. Per the germline V gene, CDR1 is MNHNS and CDR2 is SASEGT. CDR3 residues: CASSEGVGQPQHF. The CDR3, as DNA: TGTGCCAGCAGTGAAGGGGTAGGGCAGCCCCAGCATTTT.

V is TRBV18 and J is TRBJ2-7; no reliable D call. The germline gives CDR1 KGHSH, CDR2 LQKENI. With 6 bases removed from V and 4 bases from J, the gap between germline ends came to 16 bases. The CDR3 extends over 14 amino acids. The DNA of the CDR3 is TGTGCCAGCTCCCCTGTGAATGGTGTTTACGAGCAGTACTTC. Translation: CASSPVNGVYEQYF.

The table lists this clone with a few counts. The rearrangement joins TRBV15 to TRBJ2-7; tentative D call: TRBD1 (6 bases). Trimming cost V 3 bases and J 2 bases, with 11 bases left between them. Germline V gene sequence: CDR1 LNHNV, CDR2 YYDKDF (reference sequence). The CDR3 is 14 residues long. CDR3 in amino acids: CATSRPTGAYEQYF. DNA for the CDR3: TGTGCCACCAGCAGGCCGACAGGAGCCTACGAGCAGTACTTC.

The V call is TRBV15, the J call TRBJ1-1; D ambiguous. Germline V gene sequence: CDR1 LNHNV, CDR2 YYDKDF (reference sequence). The CDR3 totals 15 residues. Trimming cost V 3 bases and J 6 bases, with 17 bases left between them. CDR3 loop: CATSSWEGGTPEAFF. The DNA of the CDR3 is TGTGCCACCAGCAGTTGGGAGGGAGGAACCCCTGAAGCTTTCTTT.

This clone was detected only a few times. J is TRBJ1-6 and V is TRBV11-3; D remains ambiguous. Germline-derived CDR1 and CDR2 are SGHNT and YENEEA. This CDR3 contains 14 residues. The V and J ends lost 0 bases and 14 bases respectively, with 14 bases between them. CDR3: CASSLERGLGTLHF. The CDR3 nucleotides read TGTGCCAGCAGCTTAGAGCGCGGGCTCGGGACCCTCCACTTT.

This sequence joins TRBV9 and TRBJ2-3, with unresolved D. CDR1 is SGDLS, CDR2 YYNGEE, per germline. This CDR3 is built from 13 residues. Trimming removed 4 bases at V and 2 bases at J, with 8 bases between. The CDR3, as DNA: TGTGCCAGCAGCAGCCGGGTCACAGATACGCAGTATTTT. Protein sequence: CASSSRVTDTQYF.

There are a few counts of this clone. Here the CDR3 DNA reads TGTGCCAGCACCACAGCCGGGGCCAACTATGGCTACACCTTC. The encoded protein is CASTTAGANYGYTF. The V gene is TRBV11-3, the J gene TRBJ1-2; TRBD1 might be the D (5 bases). The CDR3 loop spans 14 amino acids. CDR1 is SGHNT, CDR2 YENEEA, per germline. With 7 bases removed from V and 2 bases from J, the gap between germline ends came to 14 bases.

V and J are TRBV29-1 and TRBJ2-2, with TRBD1 as a possible D gene (6 bases). V dropped 5 bases and J dropped 3 bases, with 16 bases sitting between them. CDR1 and CDR2 (germline): SQVTM, ANQGSEA. This CDR3 contains 15 residues. The CDR3 loop is CSVKVPGADTGELFF. The CDR3 DNA reads TGCAGCGTTAAGGTTCCAGGGGCGGACACCGGGGAGCTGTTTTTT.

The V and J genes are TRBV19 and TRBJ1-4, with D tentatively TRBD1 (6 bases). This CDR3 spans 14 amino acids. CDR1 is LNHDA, CDR2 SQIVND, per germline (reference sequence). Deletions cut 6 bases from V and 3 bases from J, with 11 bases between. The CDR3 here is CASRQGFPNEKLFF. The CDR3, as DNA: TGTGCCAGTAGGCAGGGGTTTCCTAATGAAAAACTGTTTTTT.

This clone rates as medium-sized. V is TRBV18 and J is TRBJ1-1; D unclear. Trimming pared 5 bases from V and 0 bases from J, leaving 7 bases between. This CDR3 spans 13 amino acids. From germline, CDR1 is KGHSH and CDR2 LQKENI. For the CDR3, the DNA is TGTGCCAGCTCAGGCGGATTGAACACTGAAGCTTTCTTT. Amino acids: CASSGGLNTEAFF.

This chain connects TRBV5-1 to TRBJ2-2; perhaps D is TRBD1 or TRBD2 (6 bases each). The CDR3 extends over 16 amino acids. Per germline, CDR1 SGHRS and CDR2 YFSETQ. Trimming took off 3 bases at V and 1 base at J, with 13 bases between the two ends. The DNA of the CDR3 is TGCGCCAGCAGCTGGGGAGGCAGGGGGAACACCGGGGAGCTGTTTTTT. Translation: CASSWGGRGNTGELFF.

The chain employs TRBV5-1 and TRBJ1-1, with 7 bases matching TRBD1. The CDR3 spans 15 residues. Germline V gene data show CDR1 as SGHRS and CDR2 as YFSETQ. V lost 5 bases to trimming and J lost 3 bases; unmatched junction nucleotides: 10. The CDR3 region has the DNA TGCGCCAGCAGTCCGACAGGGTCTCGGTACACTGAAGCTTTCTTT. It yields the protein CASSPTGSRYTEAFF.

By share of the sample, this clone is medium-sized. This chain joins TRBV9 and TRBJ2-7, with D unclear. Trimming took off 0 bases at V and 2 bases at J, with 9 bases between the two ends. CDR3 size: 14 residues. Germline-derived CDR1 and CDR2 are SGDLS and YYNGEE. The CDR3 nucleotides read TGTGCCAGCAGCGTAGAGACTGGAGCCTACGAGCAGTACTTC. Protein: CASSVETGAYEQYF.

The chain carries TRBV18 and TRBJ1-3; D gene uncertain. Germline-derived CDR1 and CDR2 are KGHSH and LQKENI. Between the trimmed V and J ends, which lost 5 bases and 0 bases, there was a span of 11 bases. The CDR3 is 15 residues long. CDR3 DNA: TGTGCCAGCTCAGCGACCGCAAGCTCTGGAAACACCATATATTTT. It codes for CASSATASSGNTIYF. Complete variable domain (other parts from reference TRBV18 and TRBJ1-3): NAGVMQNPRHLVRRRGQEARLRCSPMKGHSHVYWYRQLPEEGLKFMVYLQKENIIDESGMPKERFSAEFPKEGPSILRIQQVVRGDSAAYFCASSATASSGNTIYFGEGSWLTVV.

The chain combines TRBV19 with TRBJ1-2; TRBD1 matches at 11 bases. The CDR3 is 14 amino acids. Germline values: CDR1 LNHDA, CDR2 SQIVND (reference sequence). V dropped 7 bases and J dropped 4; count of bases not matched to a gene: 5. The CDR3 loop reads CASMDRGLSYGYTF. The CDR3 DNA is TGTGCCAGTATGGACAGGGGGCTTAGCTATGGCTACACCTTC.

V gene TRBV19 combines with J gene TRBJ1-1; D is perhaps TRBD1 (5 bases). V gave up 1 base and J gave up 5 bases, with 14 bases separating them. CDR1 is LNHDA and CDR2 is SQIVND in the germline V gene (reference sequence). The CDR3 runs 15 residues. The DNA of the CDR3 is TGTGCCAGTAGTATAGTCCTATTGGGGGGGACTGAAGCTTTCTTT. Protein product: CASSIVLLGGTEAFF.